The 5 T cell receptor beta chains below were found in one sample sequenced in a study of T cells in women clearing cervical HPV infection. Clones were read by immunoSEQ multiplex PCR, and TCRdb kept only the in-frame ones, dropping some. The repertoire shows about 15,000 clones; the top ten hold approximately 7.1%. The sequenced sample consisted of blood buffy coat. These TCRs come from a woman aged 18 to 75 with a cervical HPV16 infection that either progressed to CIN3+ or cleared (not recorded which).

On this clone: Read coverage stops 3 residues before the CDR3 terminus; the germline J gene supplies the remainder. This rearrangement joins TRBV18 to TRBJ1-2; 7 bases fit TRBD1. This CDR3 has 15 residues. Germline values: CDR1 KGHSH, CDR2 LQKENI. The CDR3 protein is CASSPILTGRYDYTF. The part of the CDR3 DNA that was read is TGTGCCAGCTCACCTATTTTGACAGGGAGGTACGAC.

By frequency, this clone is medium-sized. The read ends 3 residues shy of where the CDR3 ends; the end is completed using the germline J gene. The genes are TRBV29-1 and TRBJ1-4, with D unresolved. The CDR3 runs 14 residues. CDR1 is SQVTM and CDR2 is ANQGSEA in the germline V gene. Trimming removed 7 bases at V and 8 bases at J, with 20 bases between. CDR3 sequence: CSGTFSRGGEKLFF. The DNA read from the CDR3 is TGCAGCGGCACGTTCTCGCGGGGAGGCGAAAAA.

The CDR3 protein is CASLPGTGGLETQYF. CDR3 DNA (partial): TGTGCCAGCCTACCCGGGACAGGGGGCTTGGAGACC. The rearrangement uses TRBV7-7 and TRBJ2-5; TRBD1 matches 12 bases. Read data end 3 residues before the CDR3 end; the end is taken from the germline J gene. The V segment lost 8 bases and the J segment 5 bases; nucleotides outside the gene matches: 9. In germline, CDR1 is SSHAT, CDR2 FNYEAQ (reference sequence). The length of the CDR3 is 15 residues.

In the case of this clone: The read is 3 residues too short to cover the CDR3 end, so that end is filled in from the germline J gene. The chain links TRBV7-2 to TRBJ2-5, with D tentatively TRBD1 or TRBD2 (5 bases each). Germline V gene sequence: CDR1 SGHTA, CDR2 FQGNSA. Deletions cut 7 bases from V and 2 bases from J, with 14 bases between. This CDR3 comprises 14 residues. CDR3 bases read: TGTGCCAGCACCGAGGGGTTTTCGCAAGAGACC. Encoded protein: CASTEGFSQET. The CDR3 reads in full as CASTEGFSQETQYF.

According to its frequency, this clone is medium-sized. The CDR3 end falls 3 residues outside the read, so it is completed with the germline J gene. V and J are TRBV13 and TRBJ2-4; TRBD2 agrees at 10 bases. This CDR3 comprises 17 residues. V shed 5 bases, J shed 7 bases, and the junction held 14 bases outside the gene matches. CDR1 and CDR2 (germline): PRHDT, FYEKMQ (reference sequence). CDR3 loop: CASSQLTSGKGRNIQYF. Partial CDR3 DNA: TGTGCCAGCAGCCAATTAACTAGCGGGAAAGGGAGGAACATT.